The sequence of this T cell receptor (beta chain) was determined in a study of T cell changes during pregnancy in multiple sclerosis. Assay: immunoSEQ multiplex PCR; the TCRdb copy retains only in-frame clones and omits some. The table lists about 130,000 clones, roughly 96% of them singletons. J gave up 10 bases and V 4 bases, and 13 bases lay outside the gene matches. The CDR3 runs to 15 residues. Germline V gene data show CDR1 as SGDLS and CDR2 as YYNGEE. The sample here was peripheral blood, taken after pregnancy. This TCR was sampled from a female donor with multiple sclerosis, enrolled in a pregnancy study. This chain uses TRBV9 with TRBJ2-7; 11 positions agree with TRBD2. This CDR3 reads CASSPREVLAGVQYF. The DNA for the CDR3 is TGTGCCAGCAGCCCACGCGAGGTACTAGCGGGAGTTCAGTACTTC.